This passage covers 30 T cell receptor beta chains from one sample sequenced in a study of beta chain features in type 1 diabetes (dated by TCRdb to 2016 to 2019). General conclusions and limits of the study: In all four CD4+ subsets, TCRB CDR3 length was moderately but significantly shorter in type 1 diabetes patients.

The library was built by means of the immunoSEQ multiplex PCR assay. The High Capacity cDNA Reverse Transcription Kit was used to reverse transcribe all of the isolated RNA, meaning that expressed TCRB transcripts were what got sequenced. Here the immuneACCESS table is served through TCRdb, limited to in-frame sequences with V and J called. Missing clones are a known gap in these copies; in checked studies unresolved V genes cover under half, and the rest lacks a known reason. The sample data list under 350,000 clones, and approximately 25% of these were observed just once. About 0.012% of the sample belongs to the ten largest clones. Their cognate antigens are unknown. Sequenced sample: naive CD4+ T cells from blood. The cell subset or site label corresponds to: true naive CD4+ T cells. The receptor source for this set is a woman aged 25 to 39 with type 1 diabetes.

This clone was observed a few times. The chain combines TRBV29-1 with TRBJ2-7; the D is unclear. The V end was cut by 7 bases, the J end by 3 bases, with 19 bases between. This CDR3 has 14 residues. CDR1 SQVTM and CDR2 ANQGSEA come from the germline V gene. In nucleotides, the CDR3 is TGCAGCGCATCATACATAGCCTCCAACTACGAGCAGTACTTC. It codes for CSASYIASNYEQYF.

The chain is built from TRBV9 and TRBJ2-2; 14 bases align to TRBD2. The CDR3 runs 15 residues. Looked up from germline, CDR1 is SGDLS and CDR2 is YYNGEE. J lost 7 bases, V lost 4 bases, and 3 bases had no gene match. CDR3 DNA: TGTGCCAGCAGCCCGGGACTAGCGGGAGTCGGGGAGCTGTTTTTT. It is translated as CASSPGLAGVGELFF. Complete variable domain (other parts from reference TRBV9 and TRBJ2-2): DSGVTQTPKHLITATGQRVTLRCSPRSGDLSVYWYQQSLDQGLQFLIQYYNGEERAKGNILERFSAQQFPDLHSELNLSSLELGDSALYFCASSPGLAGVGELFFGEGSRLTVL.

The rearrangement uses TRBV30 and TRBJ1-1; the match to TRBD1 covers 7 bases. V dropped 5 bases and J dropped 5; count of bases not matched to a gene: 5. This CDR3 has 12 residues. Germline V gives CDR1 GTSNPN, CDR2 SVGIG (reference sequence). CDR3 amino acids: CAWDRDWTEAFF. The CDR3 bases are TGTGCCTGGGACAGGGATTGGACTGAAGCTTTCTTT.

The rearrangement joins TRBV5-4 to TRBJ2-2; tentative D call: TRBD1 (5 bases). Germline loops: CDR1 SGHNT, CDR2 YYREEE (reference sequence). The CDR3 runs to 14 residues. Trimming left V 4 bases short and J 4 bases short, with 11 bases between. CDR3 residues: CASSLDSTTGELFF. The CDR3 DNA follows: TGTGCCAGCAGCCTTGACAGCACCACCGGGGAGCTGTTTTTT.

The chain employs TRBV14 and TRBJ1-2; TRBD1 is a possible D gene (6 bases). The germline V gene has CDR1 SGHDN and CDR2 FVKESK. Trimming cost V 2 bases and J 3 bases, with 16 bases left between them. CDR3 length: 16 amino acids. The CDR3: CASSQLDRTAYYGYTF. CDR3 bases: TGTGCCAGCAGCCAACTGGACAGAACGGCTTACTATGGCTACACCTTC.

The chain carries TRBV9 and TRBJ1-4; 7 bases agree with TRBD1. CDR1 is SGDLS and CDR2 is YYNGEE in the germline V gene. The CDR3 runs to 17 residues. The trim removed 1 base at V and 4 bases at J, leaving 10 bases unmatched. CDR3 amino acids: CASSVNGGQTYNEKLFF. For the CDR3, the DNA is TGTGCCAGCAGCGTAAACGGGGGACAGACGTATAATGAAAAACTGTTTTTT.

This clone occurred a few times. The CDR3 nucleotides read TGTGCCTGGACTAGCGGGAGATCCAATGAGCAGTTCTTC. Encoded protein: CAWTSGRSNEQFF. The chain has TRBV30 and TRBJ2-1; 10 nucleotides align to TRBD2. V trimming: 4 bases; J trimming: 6 bases; junction bases outside the gene matches: 3. The CDR3 has 13 amino acids. CDR1 and CDR2 from the germline V gene are GTSNPN and SVGIG (reference sequence).

The chain carries TRBV15 and TRBJ2-7, with TRBD1 identical over 9 bases. Trimming took 0 bases from V and 2 from J; bases not matched to a gene: 8. This CDR3 is 17 amino acids long. The germline CDR1 and CDR2 sequences are LNHNV and YYDKDF (reference sequence). DNA of the CDR3: TGTGCCACCAGCAGAGATCCTGCCCGGACAGGGGCCTACGAGCAGTACTTC. This codes for CATSRDPARTGAYEQYF.

The V gene is TRBV9, the J gene TRBJ2-2, with a tentative D call TRBD1 (5 bases). The CDR3 covers 16 residues. Trimming shortened V by 0 bases and J by 0 bases, and 9 bases separated the two germline ends. The germline gives CDR1 SGDLS, CDR2 YYNGEE. Here the CDR3 reads CASSVVVGANTGELFF. In DNA, the CDR3 is TGTGCCAGCAGCGTAGTTGTAGGGGCGAACACCGGGGAGCTGTTTTTT.

The V call is TRBV19, the J call TRBJ2-1; 10 positions agree with TRBD2. CDR3 length: 16 amino acids. From germline, CDR1 is LNHDA and CDR2 SQIVND (reference sequence). The ends lost 4 bases at V and 6 bases at J; junction bases unmatched: 9. DNA of the CDR3: TGTGCCAGTAGTACCTTCGGGACTAGCGAATCCAATGAGCAGTTCTTC. Translated: CASSTFGTSESNEQFF.

This sequence joins TRBV6-5 and TRBJ2-3, with 11 bases that match TRBD2. The V and J ends lost 0 bases and 3 bases, in that order; junction bases with no gene match: 2. Per the germline V gene, CDR1 is MNHEY and CDR2 is SVGAGI. The CDR3 sequence is 16 residues long. The CDR3 spells CASSYSTSGETDTQYF. The CDR3, as DNA: TGTGCCAGCAGTTACTCGACTAGCGGGGAGACAGATACGCAGTATTTT.

This clone was seen only a few times. This chain connects TRBV6-5 to TRBJ1-1; 7 bases are shared with TRBD1. Germline CDR1 is MNHEY and CDR2 is SVGAGI. The V gene end was trimmed by 4 bases and the J gene end by 2 bases; junction bases not matched to a gene: 4. The CDR3 spans 14 residues. The CDR3 here is CASSSPGGNTEAFF. The CDR3 DNA follows: TGTGCCAGCAGTTCTCCAGGGGGAAACACTGAAGCTTTCTTT.

This rearrangement joins TRBV4-2 to TRBJ2-7; 11 positions agree with TRBD2. The V gene's germline CDR1 is LGHNA and CDR2 YNFKEQ. The CDR3 is 15 amino acids. The V gene end was trimmed by 3 bases and the J gene end by 6 bases; junction bases not matched to a gene: 7. CDR3 in DNA: TGTGCCAGCAGCCAGTTAGCGGGAGGGCCCTCCGAGCAGTACTTC. It is translated as CASSQLAGGPSEQYF.

The CDR3 bases are TGTGCCAGCAGCCTGTTTGGGAGTCAGCCCCAGCATTTT. Its translation: CASSLFGSQPQHF. The chain is built from TRBV5-6 and TRBJ1-5; D gene unclear. The germline CDR1 and CDR2 sequences are SGHDT and YYEEEE. The CDR3 consists of 13 residues. V gave up 4 bases and J gave up 6 bases, with 11 bases separating them.

This clone was seen a handful of times. The V and J genes are TRBV29-1 and TRBJ2-1; TRBD2 matches at 7 bases. The CDR3 spans 14 residues. With 7 bases clipped from V and 3 bases from J, the junction kept 9 bases outside the gene matches. From germline, CDR1 is SQVTM and CDR2 ANQGSEA. In nucleotides, the CDR3 is TGCAGCGCCCCCGGGCTAGCGGACTACAATGAGCAGTTCTTC. The encoded protein is CSAPGLADYNEQFF.

The rearrangement joins TRBV25-1 to TRBJ2-1; 10 positions agree with TRBD2. J was trimmed by 5 bases and V by 7 bases; bases with no gene match: 11. This CDR3 has 16 residues. CDR1 and CDR2 (germline): MGHDK, SYGVNS. This CDR3 is CASTTTGTSVDNEQFF. The DNA for the CDR3 is TGTGCCAGCACCACTACCGGGACTAGCGTGGACAATGAGCAGTTCTTC.

The chain recombines TRBV7-9 with TRBJ1-5; TRBD1 matches at 7 bases. This CDR3 spans 13 amino acids. From germline, CDR1 is SEHNR and CDR2 FQNEAQ (reference sequence). V was pared by 6 bases and J by 8 bases, with 7 bases of the junction left unmatched. The CDR3 loop is CASSSETGKPQHF. CDR3 nucleotide sequence: TGTGCCAGCAGTTCGGAGACAGGGAAGCCCCAGCATTTT.

This clone was observed a handful of times. The chain uses TRBV19 and TRBJ1-5; the D gene is possibly TRBD1 (5 bases). V was pared by 10 bases and J by 6 bases, with 19 bases between. The CDR3 loop spans 14 amino acids. Germline-derived CDR1 and CDR2 are LNHDA and SQIVND (reference sequence). CDR3 sequence: CATTGGAPPQPQHF. As DNA, the CDR3 is TGTGCCACAACGGGGGGAGCTCCCCCTCAGCCCCAGCATTTT.

This clone was seen a handful of times. The chain recombines TRBV5-4 with TRBJ1-1; TRBD1 matches at 10 bases. The V gene end was trimmed by 1 base and the J gene end by 8 bases; junction bases not matched to a gene: 5. CDR1 is SGHNT, CDR2 YYREEE, per germline (reference sequence). This CDR3 spans 14 amino acids. The CDR3 protein is CASSLRGQGMEAFF. As DNA, the CDR3 is TGTGCCAGCAGCTTGAGGGGACAGGGGATGGAAGCTTTCTTT. The full variable domain, in which reference TRBV5-4 and TRBJ1-1 provide the parts outside the CDR3, is ETGVTQSPTHLIKTRGQQVTLRCSSQSGHNTVSWYQQALGQGPQFIFQYYREEENGRGNFPPRFSGLQFPNYSSELNVNALELDDSALYLCASSLRGQGMEAFFGQGTRLTVV.

This clone was recorded a few times. The genes are TRBV5-1 and TRBJ1-1; D might be TRBD1 (5 bases). Trimming took off 4 bases at V and 5 bases at J, with 12 bases between the two ends. The CDR3 has 13 residues. Germline CDR1 is SGHRS and CDR2 is YFSETQ. This CDR3 reads CASSRGQGTEAFF. CDR3 coding DNA: TGCGCCAGCAGCCGCGGACAAGGGACTGAAGCTTTCTTT.

The chain links TRBV28 to TRBJ2-7; TRBD1 is a possible D gene (7 bases). The germline CDR1 and CDR2 sequences are MDHEN and SYDVKM. This CDR3 spans 14 amino acids. Trimming stripped 11 bases from V and 6 bases from J, with 23 bases between. In DNA form, the CDR3 reads TGTGCCTCGGGGGACAGCGGGTCGAAGACCGAGCAGTACTTC. Protein product: CASGDSGSKTEQYF.

With regard to this clone: This same CDR3 is encoded by further DNA sequences in the sample. The chain recombines TRBV5-1 with TRBJ2-5, with 8 bases fitting TRBD1. The CDR3 spans 14 residues. Per the germline V gene, CDR1 is SGHRS and CDR2 is YFSETQ. The J segment lost 1 base and the V segment lost 2 bases, leaving 1 base of the junction unmatched. The CDR3 nucleotides read TGCGCCAGCAGCTTCGGACAGGGCCAAGAGACCCAGTACTTC. This encodes CASSFGQGQETQYF. The variable domain in full, with the rest retrieved from reference TRBV5-1 and TRBJ2-5, is KAGVTQTPRYLIKTRGQQVTLSCSPISGHRSVSWYQQTPGQGLQFLFEYFSETQRNKGNFPGRFSGRQFSNSRSEMNVSTLELGDSALYLCASSFGQGQETQYFGPGTRLLVL.

The gene calls are TRBV7-6 and TRBJ2-5; no clear D. V lost 5 bases and J lost 1, with 5 bases in between. Germline V CDR1 and CDR2: SGHVS, FNYEAQ. The CDR3 runs 12 residues. The CDR3 DNA is TGTGCCAGCAGCGAGGTCCAAGAGACCCAGTACTTC. Encoded protein: CASSEVQETQYF.

This clone has only a few counts. The J gene is TRBJ2-7, the V gene TRBV30; perhaps TRBD2 as D (6 bases). This CDR3 region has 16 residues. V shed 3 bases and J shed 2 bases, with 20 bases lying between them. In germline, CDR1 is GTSNPN, CDR2 SVGIG (reference sequence). The DNA of the CDR3 is TGTGCCTGGAGCCAACTAGCTCCCCTCCAACCCTACGAGCAGTACTTC. It specifies CAWSQLAPLQPYEQYF.

J is TRBJ1-1 and V is TRBV7-9, with a possible D match to TRBD1 (5 bases). This CDR3 has 14 amino acids. V shed 5 bases and J shed 0 bases, with 10 bases lying between them. Germline V gives CDR1 SEHNR, CDR2 FQNEAQ (reference sequence). The CDR3 reads CASSPRQLNTEAFF. The CDR3 DNA reads as TGTGCCAGCAGCCCGAGACAGCTGAACACTGAAGCTTTCTTT.

The chain joins TRBV9 to TRBJ1-3; 7 positions match TRBD1. Germline V gives CDR1 SGDLS, CDR2 YYNGEE. CDR3 length: 15 residues. V trimming: 4 bases; J trimming: 4 bases; junction bases outside the gene matches: 8. The DNA for the CDR3 is TGTGCCAGCAGCATGACAGGGTCGGCGGGAAACACCATATATTTT. Translating gives CASSMTGSAGNTIYF. Drawing the rest from reference TRBV9 and TRBJ1-3, the complete variable domain is DSGVTQTPKHLITATGQRVTLRCSPRSGDLSVYWYQQSLDQGLQFLIQYYNGEERAKGNILERFSAQQFPDLHSELNLSSLELGDSALYFCASSMTGSAGNTIYFGEGSWLTVV.

The chain links TRBV28 to TRBJ1-2; TRBD1 matches at 9 bases. The V gene's germline CDR1 is MDHEN and CDR2 SYDVKM. The CDR3 runs to 14 residues. V shed 8 bases, J shed 2 bases, and the junction held 6 bases outside the gene matches. CDR3 bases: TGTGCCAGCGGTACAGGGGGCGCGAACTATGGCTACACCTTC. Amino acid sequence: CASGTGGANYGYTF.

This clone was seen only a few times. The rearrangement uses TRBV7-9 and TRBJ1-2, with 7 positions matching TRBD1. The CDR3 has 13 residues. The trim removed 5 bases at V and 8 bases at J, leaving 8 bases unmatched. The germline gives CDR1 SEHNR, CDR2 FQNEAQ (reference sequence). The CDR3 sequence: CASSRDSSEGYTF. The CDR3 DNA is TGTGCCAGCAGCCGGGACAGTTCGGAAGGCTACACCTTC.

The chain employs TRBV5-1 and TRBJ2-1; 11 bases match TRBD2. This CDR3 contains 15 residues. Germline V gives CDR1 SGHRS, CDR2 YFSETQ. V lost 1 base and J lost 6; bases outside the gene matches: 3. CDR3 in amino acids: CASSLFLAGGNEQFF. CDR3 DNA sequence: TGCGCCAGCAGCTTGTTCCTAGCGGGAGGCAATGAGCAGTTCTTC. Based on the CDR3 plus reference TRBV5-1 and TRBJ2-1, the full variable domain is KAGVTQTPRYLIKTRGQQVTLSCSPISGHRSVSWYQQTPGQGLQFLFEYFSETQRNKGNFPGRFSGRQFSNSRSEMNVSTLELGDSALYLCASSLFLAGGNEQFFGPGTRLTVL.

The gene calls are TRBV6-1 and TRBJ2-7; 9 bases map to TRBD1. The CDR3 consists of 12 residues. Germline V gene lookup returns CDR1 MNHNS and CDR2 SASEGT. Losses at the gene ends were 5 bases for V and 6 bases for J; bases not matched to a gene: 2. CDR3 loop: CASSRQGGEQYF. DNA for the CDR3: TGTGCCAGCAGTCGACAGGGGGGCGAGCAGTACTTC.